This T cell receptor (beta chain) emerged from a study of T cells in Graves' hyperthyroidism and ophthalmopathy. Study outcomes and limitations: Within blood appeared most thyroid clonotypes that had expanded above 0.001.

This clonotype was counted many times. Its antigen is undetermined. The length of the CDR3 is 17 residues. Germline CDR1 reads LNHNV; CDR2 reads YYDKDF (reference sequence). With 1 base removed from V and 7 bases from J, the gap between germline ends came to 17 bases. RNA transcripts yielded amplified TCR beta CDR3 regions. HTBI primers were employed in a first-round RT-PCR of the TCR CDR3. TCRdb reanalysed the multiplex PCR reads using MiXCR and keeps one entry per CDR3 protein. Of about 570,000 distinct CDR3 sequences in the sample, around 42% were seen once. Diagnosis relied on clinical symptoms, serum thyroxine and TRAb, thyroid ultrasound and orbital computed tomography.

The receptor was derived from an adult woman with Graves' disease, either hyperthyroidism or ophthalmopathy (not recorded which). Specimen: peripheral blood or thyroid tissue (not recorded which). The V and J genes are TRBV15 and TRBJ1-6; D might be TRBD1 (6 bases). CDR3 in amino acids: CATSRAYGGANNSPLHF. Here the CDR3 DNA reads TGTGCCACCAGCAGAGCCTATGGGGGGGCGAACAATTCACCCCTCCACTTT.